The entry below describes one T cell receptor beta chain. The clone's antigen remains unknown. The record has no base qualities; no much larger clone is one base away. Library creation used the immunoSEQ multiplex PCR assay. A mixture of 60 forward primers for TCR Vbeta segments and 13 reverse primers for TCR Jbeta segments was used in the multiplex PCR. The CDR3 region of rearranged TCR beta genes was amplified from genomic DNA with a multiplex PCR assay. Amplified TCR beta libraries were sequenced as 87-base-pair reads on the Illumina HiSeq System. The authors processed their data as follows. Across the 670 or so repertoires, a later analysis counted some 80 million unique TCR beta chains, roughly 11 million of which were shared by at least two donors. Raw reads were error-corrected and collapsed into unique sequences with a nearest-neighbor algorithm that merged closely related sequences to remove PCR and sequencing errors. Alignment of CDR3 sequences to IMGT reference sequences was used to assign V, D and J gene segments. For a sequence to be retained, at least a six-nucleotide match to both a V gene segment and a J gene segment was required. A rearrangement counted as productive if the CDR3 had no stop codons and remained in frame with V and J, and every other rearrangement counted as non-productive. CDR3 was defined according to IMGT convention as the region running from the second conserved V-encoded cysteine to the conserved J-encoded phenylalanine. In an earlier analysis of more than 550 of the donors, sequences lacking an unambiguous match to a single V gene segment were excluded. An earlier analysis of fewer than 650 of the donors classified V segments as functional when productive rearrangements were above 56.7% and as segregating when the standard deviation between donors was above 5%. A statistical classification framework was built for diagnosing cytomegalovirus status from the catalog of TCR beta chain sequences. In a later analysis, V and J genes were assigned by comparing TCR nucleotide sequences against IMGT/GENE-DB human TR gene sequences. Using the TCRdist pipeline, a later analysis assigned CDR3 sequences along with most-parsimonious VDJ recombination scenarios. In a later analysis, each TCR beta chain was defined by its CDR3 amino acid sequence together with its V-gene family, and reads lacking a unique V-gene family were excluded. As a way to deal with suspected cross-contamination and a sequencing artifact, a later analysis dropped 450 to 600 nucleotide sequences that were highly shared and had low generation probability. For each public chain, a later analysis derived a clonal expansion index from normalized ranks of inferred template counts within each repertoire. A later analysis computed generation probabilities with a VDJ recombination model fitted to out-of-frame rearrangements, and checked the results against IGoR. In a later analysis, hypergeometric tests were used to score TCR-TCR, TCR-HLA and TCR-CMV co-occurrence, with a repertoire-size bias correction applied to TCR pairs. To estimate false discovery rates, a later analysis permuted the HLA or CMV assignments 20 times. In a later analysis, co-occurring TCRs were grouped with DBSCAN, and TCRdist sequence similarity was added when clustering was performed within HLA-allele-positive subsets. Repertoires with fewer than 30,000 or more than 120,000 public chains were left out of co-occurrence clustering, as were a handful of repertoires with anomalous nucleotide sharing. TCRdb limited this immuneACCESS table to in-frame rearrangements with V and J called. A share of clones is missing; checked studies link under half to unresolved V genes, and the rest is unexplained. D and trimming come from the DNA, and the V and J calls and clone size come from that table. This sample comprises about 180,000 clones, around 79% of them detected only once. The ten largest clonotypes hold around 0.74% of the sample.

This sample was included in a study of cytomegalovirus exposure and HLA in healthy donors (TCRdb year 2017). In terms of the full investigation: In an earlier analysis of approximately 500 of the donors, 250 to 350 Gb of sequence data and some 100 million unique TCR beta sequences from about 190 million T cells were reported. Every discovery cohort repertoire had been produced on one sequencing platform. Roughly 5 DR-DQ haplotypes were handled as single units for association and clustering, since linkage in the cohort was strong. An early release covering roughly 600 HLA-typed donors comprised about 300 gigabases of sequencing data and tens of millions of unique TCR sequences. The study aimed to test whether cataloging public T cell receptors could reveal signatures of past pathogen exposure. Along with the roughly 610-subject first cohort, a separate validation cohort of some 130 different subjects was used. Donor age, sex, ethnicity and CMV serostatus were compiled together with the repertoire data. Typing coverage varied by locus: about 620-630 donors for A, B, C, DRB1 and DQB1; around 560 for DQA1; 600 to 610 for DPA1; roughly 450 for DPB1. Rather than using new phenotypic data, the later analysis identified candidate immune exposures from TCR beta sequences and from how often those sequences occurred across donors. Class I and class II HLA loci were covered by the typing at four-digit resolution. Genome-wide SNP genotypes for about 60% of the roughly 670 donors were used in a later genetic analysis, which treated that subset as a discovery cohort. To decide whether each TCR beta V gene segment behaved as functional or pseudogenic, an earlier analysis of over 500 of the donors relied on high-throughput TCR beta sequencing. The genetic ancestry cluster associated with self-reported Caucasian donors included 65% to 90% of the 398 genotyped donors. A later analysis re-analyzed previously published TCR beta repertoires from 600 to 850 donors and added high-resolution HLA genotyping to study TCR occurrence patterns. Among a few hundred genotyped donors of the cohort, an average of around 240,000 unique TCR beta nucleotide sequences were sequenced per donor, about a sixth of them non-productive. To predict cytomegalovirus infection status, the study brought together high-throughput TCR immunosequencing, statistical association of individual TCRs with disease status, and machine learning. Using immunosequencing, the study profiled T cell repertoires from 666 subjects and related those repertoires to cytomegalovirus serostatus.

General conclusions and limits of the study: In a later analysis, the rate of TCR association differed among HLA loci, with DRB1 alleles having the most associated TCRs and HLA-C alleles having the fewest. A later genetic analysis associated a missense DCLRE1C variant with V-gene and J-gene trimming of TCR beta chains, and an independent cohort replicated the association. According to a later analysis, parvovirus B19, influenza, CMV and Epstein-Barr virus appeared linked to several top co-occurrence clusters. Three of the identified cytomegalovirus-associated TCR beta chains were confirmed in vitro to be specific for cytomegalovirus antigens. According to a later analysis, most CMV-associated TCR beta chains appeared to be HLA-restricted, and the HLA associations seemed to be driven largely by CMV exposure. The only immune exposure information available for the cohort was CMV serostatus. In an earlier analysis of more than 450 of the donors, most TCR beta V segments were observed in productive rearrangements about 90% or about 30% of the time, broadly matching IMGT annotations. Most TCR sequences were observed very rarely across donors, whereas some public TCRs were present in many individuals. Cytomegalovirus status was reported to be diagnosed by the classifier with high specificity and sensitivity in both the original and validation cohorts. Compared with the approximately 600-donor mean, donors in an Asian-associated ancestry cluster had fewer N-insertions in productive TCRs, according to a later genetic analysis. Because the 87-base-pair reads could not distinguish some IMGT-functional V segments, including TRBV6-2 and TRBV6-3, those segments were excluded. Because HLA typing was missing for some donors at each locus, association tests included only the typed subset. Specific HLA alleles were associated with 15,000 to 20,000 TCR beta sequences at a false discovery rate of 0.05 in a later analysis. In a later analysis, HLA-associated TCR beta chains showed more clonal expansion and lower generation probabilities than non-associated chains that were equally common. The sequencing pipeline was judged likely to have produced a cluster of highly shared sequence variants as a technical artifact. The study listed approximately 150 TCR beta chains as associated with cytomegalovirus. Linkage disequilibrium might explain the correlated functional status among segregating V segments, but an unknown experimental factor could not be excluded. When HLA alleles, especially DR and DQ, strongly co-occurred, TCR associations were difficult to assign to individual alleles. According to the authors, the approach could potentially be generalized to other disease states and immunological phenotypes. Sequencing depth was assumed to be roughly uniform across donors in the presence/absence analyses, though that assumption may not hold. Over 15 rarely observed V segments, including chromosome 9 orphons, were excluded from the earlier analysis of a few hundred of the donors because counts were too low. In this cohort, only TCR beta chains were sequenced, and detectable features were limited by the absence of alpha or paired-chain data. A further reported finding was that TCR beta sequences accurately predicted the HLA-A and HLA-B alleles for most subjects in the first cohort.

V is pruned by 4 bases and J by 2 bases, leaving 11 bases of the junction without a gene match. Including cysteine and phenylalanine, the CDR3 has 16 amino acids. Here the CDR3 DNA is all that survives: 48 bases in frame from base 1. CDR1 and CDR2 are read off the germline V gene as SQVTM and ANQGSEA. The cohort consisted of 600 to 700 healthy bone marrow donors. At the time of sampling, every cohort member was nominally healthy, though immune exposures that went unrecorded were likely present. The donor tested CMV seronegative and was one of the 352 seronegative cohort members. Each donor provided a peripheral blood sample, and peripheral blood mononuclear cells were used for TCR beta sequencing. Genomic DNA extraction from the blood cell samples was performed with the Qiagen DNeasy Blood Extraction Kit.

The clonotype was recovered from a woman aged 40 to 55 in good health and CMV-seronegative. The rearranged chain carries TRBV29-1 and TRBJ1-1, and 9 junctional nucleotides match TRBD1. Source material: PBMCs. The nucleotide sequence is TGCAGCGTTGCGAAATCTGGGACAGGGATAAACACTGAAGCTTTCTTT. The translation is CSVAKSGTGINTEAFF.